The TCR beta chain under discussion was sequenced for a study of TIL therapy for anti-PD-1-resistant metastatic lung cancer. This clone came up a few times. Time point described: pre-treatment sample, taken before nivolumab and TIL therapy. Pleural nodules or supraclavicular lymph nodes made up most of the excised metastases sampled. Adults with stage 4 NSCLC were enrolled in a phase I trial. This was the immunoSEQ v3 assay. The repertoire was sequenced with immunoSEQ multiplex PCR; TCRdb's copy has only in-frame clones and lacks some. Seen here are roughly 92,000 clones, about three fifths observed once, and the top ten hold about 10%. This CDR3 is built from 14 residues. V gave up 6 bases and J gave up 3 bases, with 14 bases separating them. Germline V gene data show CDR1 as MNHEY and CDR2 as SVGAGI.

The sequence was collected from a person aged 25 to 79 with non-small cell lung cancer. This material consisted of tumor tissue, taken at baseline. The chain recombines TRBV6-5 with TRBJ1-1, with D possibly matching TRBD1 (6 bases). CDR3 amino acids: CASSPTGQYTEAFF. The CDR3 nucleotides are TGTGCCAGCAGCCCCACAGGGCAGTACACTGAAGCTTTCTTT.